The TCR beta chain under discussion was sequenced for a study of HIV-infected patients and healthy controls. Whole blood was used without fractionation, so all unsorted peripheral T cells were included. RNA came from 2.5 to 3 ml of peripheral blood. This clonotype is medium-sized (0.01 to 0.1%) within its sample. Antigen specificity is unknown. Germline V gene lookup returns CDR1 DFQATT and CDR2 SNEGSKA (reference sequence). The junction had 9 bases not matched to a gene; V was cut back by 5 bases and J by 0 bases. The CDR3 covers 16 residues. General study points: Significantly higher mean Gini indices appeared in HIV-infected repertoires, possibly reflecting oligoclonality.

Around 0.5 ug RNA was reverse transcribed with alpha and beta constant-region primers. Using multiplexing indices, alpha and beta chain libraries were generated apart by chain-specific third strand synthesis. Each cDNA molecule was barcoded, and a single primer pair amplified each chain. Each molecule carried a 12-nucleotide identifier made of two joined random hexamers added before amplification. TCRdb called the 5' RACE reads again in MiXCR, with one record for every CDR3 protein. The repertoire consists of about 13,000 distinct CDR3 sequences, with around 9.9% occurring once and the leading ten covering around 6%.

The origin of this receptor is an adult in good health. The sequenced material came from blood. The rearrangement links TRBV20-1 to TRBJ2-1, with 8 bases fitting TRBD2. The CDR3 loop reads CSAPRGGSSSYNEQFF. The DNA of the CDR3 is TGCAGTGCTCCTCGGGGGGGGTCCAGCTCCTACAATGAGCAGTTCTTC.